These 18 T cell receptor beta chains were all obtained from the same sample, sequenced in a study of Graves' ophthalmopathy and Graves' hyperthyroidism. Scientists amplified the TCR beta CDR3 regions from RNA transcripts. RT-PCR was first run with HTBI primers, then multiplex PCR in a second round. One entry per CDR3 protein, called by TCRdb with MiXCR from the multiplex PCR reads. Here the sample spans 150,000 to 200,000 distinct CDR3 sequences, roughly two fifths being singletons. Specimen: peripheral blood. These receptors came from a man younger than 40 with Graves' ophthalmopathy.

At least ten counts were recorded for this clonotype. The chain uses TRBV5-1 and TRBJ2-5, with D perhaps matching TRBD2 (6 bases). The CDR3 loop spans 18 amino acids. Germline V gives CDR1 SGHRS, CDR2 YFSETQ. With 0 bases removed from V and 2 bases from J, the gap between germline ends came to 20 bases. In DNA form, the CDR3 reads TGCGCCAGCAGCTTGGTGGGGGGAGACGGCGGTATTCAAGAGACCCAGTACTTC. This sequence encodes CASSLVGGDGGIQETQYF.

In its sample, this clonotype was seen many times. The V call is TRBV27, the J call TRBJ1-1; the match to TRBD1 covers 7 bases. J lost 3 bases, V lost 4 bases, and 2 bases had no gene match. CDR1 is MNHEY, CDR2 SMNVEV, per germline (reference sequence). This CDR3 is built from 13 residues. The CDR3 nucleotides read TGTGCCAGCAGTTACGACAGGGACACTGAAGCTTTCTTT. It is translated as CASSYDRDTEAFF.

This clonotype came up a few times. The chain carries TRBV7-2 and TRBJ1-6; tentatively, D is TRBD1 (5 bases). The germline V gene encodes CDR1 SGHTA and CDR2 FQGNSA. The CDR3 is made up of 16 amino acids. With 0 bases removed from V and 4 bases from J, the gap between germline ends came to 10 bases. This chain's CDR3 is CASSLAGTSYNSPLHF. For the CDR3, the DNA is TGTGCCAGCAGCTTAGCGGGGACGTCGTATAATTCACCCCTCCACTTT.

This clonotype showed up just a few times. The chain recombines TRBV27 with TRBJ2-7; possibly TRBD2 for D (6 bases). Germline assignment: CDR1 MNHEY and CDR2 SMNVEV (reference sequence). Deletions cut 2 bases from V and 2 bases from J, with 10 bases between. The CDR3 length is 14 residues. The CDR3 protein is CASSLAGPTYEQYF. In nucleotides, the CDR3 is TGTGCCAGCAGTTTAGCGGGACCTACCTACGAGCAGTACTTC.

This clonotype has a count of ten or more. The chain recombines TRBV13 with TRBJ2-5; perhaps TRBD2 as D (6 bases). The CDR3 length is 14 residues. Germline V CDR1 and CDR2: PRHDT, FYEKMQ (reference sequence). Trimming left V 5 bases short and J 5 bases short, with 15 bases between. The CDR3 protein is CASSPRGGVETQYF. In nucleotides, the CDR3 is TGTGCCAGCAGCCCAAGGGGAGGAGTGGAGACCCAGTACTTC.

This clonotype appeared many times. This chain connects TRBV12-3 or TRBV12-4 to TRBJ2-2; D call uncertain. Between the trimmed V and J ends, which lost 8 bases and 1 base, there was a span of 8 bases. CDR3 length: 13 amino acids. This CDR3 reads CASLKRNTGELFF. DNA of the CDR3: TGTGCCAGCCTAAAGCGGAACACCGGGGAGCTGTTTTTT.

The rearrangement links TRBV20-1 to TRBJ2-5; TRBD2 agrees at 7 bases. The V gene's germline CDR1 is DFQATT and CDR2 SNEGSKA (reference sequence). J was trimmed by 2 bases and V by 2 bases; bases with no gene match: 2. The CDR3 is made up of 13 amino acids. This CDR3 reads CSARQGGQETQYF. DNA for the CDR3: TGCAGTGCTAGACAGGGAGGGCAAGAGACCCAGTACTTC.

This clonotype was recorded a few times. The rearrangement joins TRBV7-2 to TRBJ2-7; TRBD2 matches at 12 bases. This CDR3 has 14 amino acids. Germline CDR1 is SGHTA and CDR2 is FQGNSA. Trimming at V came to 5 bases and at J to 5 bases, leaving 4 bases not matched to a gene. CDR3 in DNA: TGTGCCAGCAGCCCTAGCGGGAGGGCCCACGAGCAGTACTTC. It encodes CASSPSGRAHEQYF.

This clonotype was observed at least ten times. This chain joins TRBV27 and TRBJ2-4; TRBD1 agrees at 7 bases. The CDR3 contains 14 residues. The J segment lost 8 bases and the V segment lost 5 bases, leaving 9 bases of the junction unmatched. Germline values: CDR1 MNHEY, CDR2 SMNVEV (reference sequence). CDR3 region: CASSVGGAADIQYF. CDR3 coding DNA: TGTGCCAGCAGTGTAGGGGGCGCGGCAGACATTCAGTACTTC.

A single count supports this clonotype. The chain carries TRBV6-5 and TRBJ1-6; D not resolved. The germline CDR1 and CDR2 sequences are MNHEY and SVGAGI. CDR3 length: 15 amino acids. Trimming left V 0 bases short and J 10 bases short, with 13 bases between. In nucleotides, the CDR3 is TGTGCCAGCAGTTACTCAGCGGAGGTCGGATCACCCCTCCACTTT. Residues: CASSYSAEVGSPLHF.

The table lists this clonotype with many counts. The chain uses TRBV11-3 and TRBJ1-5; no clear D gene. V dropped 3 bases and J dropped 3 bases, with 12 bases sitting between them. Germline CDR1 and CDR2: SGHNT and YENEEA. The CDR3 is made up of 15 amino acids. CDR3 in DNA: TGTGCCAGCAGCTTGTTGAGGTGGGTCAATCAGCCCCAGCATTTT. It codes for CASSLLRWVNQPQHF.

The table lists this clonotype with a few counts. The chain links TRBV6-2 or TRBV6-3 to TRBJ2-5; 7 nucleotides agree with TRBD2. V trimming: 2 bases; J trimming: 2 bases; junction bases outside the gene matches: 5. The CDR3 loop spans 15 amino acids. Germline V gene data show CDR1 as MNHEY and CDR2 as SVGEGT. The CDR3 DNA follows: TGTGCCAGCAGTTACCTCCGGGACTATCAAGAGACCCAGTACTTC. It translates to CASSYLRDYQETQYF.

This clonotype was recorded at least ten times. This chain links TRBV12-3 or TRBV12-4 with TRBJ2-7, with D possibly matching TRBD1 (6 bases). With 7 bases removed from V and 0 bases from J, the gap between germline ends came to 13 bases. The CDR3 covers 14 residues. DNA for the CDR3: TGTGCCAGCACCTTAGGGGGTTCCTCCTACGAGCAGTACTTC. Protein: CASTLGGSSYEQYF.

Many counts were recorded for this clonotype. This rearrangement joins TRBV6-1 to TRBJ1-5, with D perhaps TRBD1 (6 bases). Germline V gives CDR1 MNHNS, CDR2 SASEGT. This CDR3 has 14 amino acids. Trimming removed 3 bases at V and 8 bases at J, with 14 bases between. The CDR3 sequence is CASSDLRTAEPQHF. CDR3 nucleotide sequence: TGTGCCAGCAGTGACCTGAGGACAGCCGAGCCCCAGCATTTT.

In its sample, this clonotype was seen many times. J is TRBJ2-7 and V is TRBV2; 8 positions match TRBD1. Trimming removed 2 bases from V and 2 bases from J; junction bases left unmatched: 5. This CDR3 has 15 amino acids. Germline lookup yields CDR1 SNHLY and CDR2 FYNNEI. CDR3 sequence: CASSEWWTGTYEQYF. Written as DNA, the CDR3 is TGTGCCAGCAGTGAATGGTGGACAGGGACCTACGAGCAGTACTTC.

CDR3 nucleotide sequence: TGTGCCAGCAGTGTTTACAGGGTGGGTAATCAGCCCCAGCATTTT. It codes for CASSVYRVGNQPQHF. The rearrangement joins TRBV6-1 to TRBJ1-5; perhaps TRBD1 as D (6 bases). The CDR3 runs 15 residues. Germline V CDR1 and CDR2: MNHNS, SASEGT. The V end was cut by 4 bases, the J end by 4 bases, with 14 bases between.

This clonotype was observed many times. The rearrangement joins TRBV6-5 to TRBJ1-1, with D tentatively TRBD1 (5 bases). Between the trimmed V and J ends, which lost 0 bases and 1 base, there was a span of 6 bases. There are 14 residues in the CDR3. CDR1 is MNHEY and CDR2 is SVGAGI in the germline V gene. CDR3 in DNA: TGTGCCAGCAGTTACTCGAGGGGGAACACTGAAGCTTTCTTT. It encodes CASSYSRGNTEAFF.

In this sample, this clonotype turned up many times. The chain couples TRBV28 to TRBJ2-7; a possible D gene is TRBD2 (6 bases). Trimming took 6 bases from V and 2 from J, leaving 11 bases between them. CDR3 size: 13 residues. Germline values: CDR1 MDHEN, CDR2 SYDVKM. The CDR3 DNA is TGTGCCAGCAGAATGGGGGGAGCCTACGAGCAGTACTTC. This codes for CASRMGGAYEQYF.